The 29 T cell receptor beta chains presented below share a single source sample, sequenced in a study of blood T cell repertoires in COVID-19. Repertoires were generated with immunoSEQ multiplex PCR, while TCRdb's copy carries only in-frame clones and drops some. The sample carries fewer than 350,000 clones, approximately 90% recorded once. The sequencing input was peripheral blood. These receptors were collected from a woman in her thirties with COVID-19, enrolled during active disease.

This sequence joins TRBV2 and TRBJ2-4; no clear D gene. This CDR3 has 15 residues. The germline V gene encodes CDR1 SNHLY and CDR2 FYNNEI. Trimming took 1 base from V and 2 from J, leaving 9 bases between them. CDR3 nucleotides: TGTGCCAGCAGTGAAGATGTAGCTTCCAAAAACATTCAGTACTTC. This sequence encodes CASSEDVASKNIQYF.

The V call is TRBV5-6, the J call TRBJ2-7, with 9 bases aligning to TRBD1. Trimming took 4 bases from V and 3 from J; bases not matched to a gene: 5. The CDR3 covers 14 residues. CDR1 is SGHDT and CDR2 is YYEEEE in the germline V gene. CDR3 loop: CASSGQGRSYEQYF. CDR3 bases: TGTGCCAGCAGCGGACAGGGGCGGAGCTACGAGCAGTACTTC. The full variable domain, rest sourced from reference TRBV5-6 and TRBJ2-7, is DAGVTQSPTHLIKTRGQQVTLRCSPKSGHDTVSWYQQALGQGPQFIFQYYEEEERQRGNFPDRFSGHQFPNYSSELNVNALLLGDSALYLCASSGQGRSYEQYFGPGTRLTVT.

The rearrangement links TRBV5-6 to TRBJ2-3, with 8 nucleotides matching TRBD2. The CDR3 covers 16 residues. Trimming cost V 2 bases and J 2 bases; bases outside gene matches: 7. CDR1 SGHDT and CDR2 YYEEEE come from the germline V gene. The CDR3 here is CASSFVSLAVTDTQYF. The CDR3 region has the DNA TGTGCCAGCAGCTTTGTATCACTAGCGGTCACAGATACGCAGTATTTT.

The V and J genes are TRBV25-1 and TRBJ1-1; tentative D call: TRBD1 (6 bases). Germline-derived CDR1 and CDR2 are MGHDK and SYGVNS. The CDR3 totals 15 residues. V was pared by 4 bases and J by 4 bases, with 16 bases between. CDR3 residues: CASSGYRVGTTEAFF. The CDR3 DNA reads as TGTGCCAGCAGTGGGTACAGGGTGGGAACCACTGAAGCTTTCTTT. Variable domain in full (rest from reference TRBV25-1 and TRBJ1-1): EADIYQTPRYLVIGTGKKITLECSQTMGHDKMYWYQQDPGMELHLIHYSYGVNSTEKGDLSSESTVSRIRTEHFPLTLESARPSHTSQYLCASSGYRVGTTEAFFGQGTRLTVV.

This clone was counted a few times. The rearrangement uses TRBV30 and TRBJ2-1; 12 bases match TRBD2. The CDR3 loop spans 18 amino acids. Germline values: CDR1 GTSNPN, CDR2 SVGIG (reference sequence). Trimming took 0 bases from V and 6 from J; bases not matched to a gene: 12. Here the CDR3 reads CAWSVKTFGTSGFNEQFF. CDR3 nucleotides: TGTGCCTGGAGTGTAAAAACTTTCGGGACTAGCGGGTTCAATGAGCAGTTCTTC.

V usage is TRBV5-1 and J usage is TRBJ2-7; TRBD2 aligns across 15 bases. There are 16 residues in the CDR3. Germline V gene data show CDR1 as SGHRS and CDR2 as YFSETQ. The V segment lost 0 bases and the J segment 7 bases; nucleotides outside the gene matches: 5. In DNA form, the CDR3 reads TGCGCCAGCAGCTTGGGGACTAGCGGGAGGGCCCGGGAGCAGTACTTC. Amino acids: CASSLGTSGRAREQYF.

The chain has TRBV9 and TRBJ2-7; possibly TRBD2 for D (5 bases). Germline V gene data show CDR1 as SGDLS and CDR2 as YYNGEE. The CDR3 is 14 amino acids. V was clipped by 3 bases and J by 0 bases, with 10 bases between them. Here the CDR3 reads CASSADSGSYEQYF. CDR3 DNA sequence: TGTGCCAGCAGCGCGGACTCCGGCTCCTACGAGCAGTACTTC.

This chain links TRBV7-2 with TRBJ1-1, with TRBD1 matching 7 bases. Unmatched junction bases numbered 7, after V lost 5 bases and J lost 4 bases. There are 14 residues in the CDR3. Germline assignment: CDR1 SGHTA and CDR2 FQGNSA. In DNA form, the CDR3 reads TGTGCCAGCAGCGACAGGGTTAGGGGCACTGAAGCTTTCTTT. This encodes CASSDRVRGTEAFF.

The V call is TRBV5-1, the J call TRBJ1-2; D gene uncertain. V was shortened by 0 bases and J by 5 bases, with 8 bases between the two germline ends. CDR1 and CDR2 (germline): SGHRS, YFSETQ. The CDR3 contains 13 residues. The chain's CDR3 is CASSLGQFYGYTF. The CDR3 coding sequence is TGCGCCAGCAGCTTGGGGCAGTTTTATGGCTACACCTTC.

Here the CDR3 reads CASSVSGHPHQPQHF. CDR3 bases: TGTGCCAGCAGCGTGTCGGGACACCCGCATCAGCCCCAGCATTTT. The chain carries TRBV9 and TRBJ1-5, with a tentative D call TRBD1 (6 bases). Trimming shortened V by 2 bases and J by 5 bases, and 14 bases separated the two germline ends. The CDR3 consists of 15 residues. Germline V gene data show CDR1 as SGDLS and CDR2 as YYNGEE.

CDR3 sequence reads: CASSSPRGGDYGYTF. CDR3 bases: TGTGCCAGCAGTTCCCCGAGAGGGGGTGACTATGGCTACACCTTC. This chain uses TRBV28 with TRBJ1-2; a weak D match, TRBD1 (6 bases). Germline V gene sequence: CDR1 MDHEN, CDR2 SYDVKM. Deletions cut 4 bases from V and 3 bases from J, with 15 bases between. The CDR3 extends over 15 amino acids.

This clone was counted once. The chain combines TRBV20-1 with TRBJ2-5, with D uncertain. The V and J ends lost 7 bases and 2 bases respectively, with 8 bases between them. CDR1 is DFQATT and CDR2 is SNEGSKA in the germline V gene (reference sequence). The length of the CDR3 is 11 residues. CDR3 residues: CSGLEQETQYF. In DNA form, the CDR3 reads TGCAGTGGGTTAGAACAAGAGACCCAGTACTTC.

The V gene is TRBV2, the J gene TRBJ2-1; 7 bases fit TRBD2. In germline, CDR1 is SNHLY, CDR2 FYNNEI. The ends lost 6 bases at V and 7 bases at J; junction bases unmatched: 6. CDR3 length: 13 amino acids. The CDR3 nucleotides read TGTGCCAGCAGGGGGGGGAGTAGGAATGAGCAGTTCTTC. Translating gives CASRGGSRNEQFF.

The chain joins TRBV29-1 to TRBJ2-6; 7 bases agree with TRBD1. Germline V gene data show CDR1 as SQVTM and CDR2 as ANQGSEA. V trimming: 0 bases; J trimming: 2 bases; junction bases outside the gene matches: 10. The CDR3 has 18 residues. CDR3 sequence: CSVEDRTGGPPGANVLTF. The CDR3 DNA sequence: TGCAGCGTTGAAGATAGGACAGGCGGCCCCCCTGGGGCCAACGTCCTGACTTTC.

The chain links TRBV5-1 to TRBJ2-7; 8 bases agree with TRBD1. The germline V gene has CDR1 SGHRS and CDR2 YFSETQ. The CDR3 runs 12 residues. V dropped 3 bases and J dropped 6; count of bases not matched to a gene: 2. Here the CDR3 reads CASSYDRGEQYF. CDR3 in DNA: TGCGCCAGCAGCTATGACAGGGGCGAGCAGTACTTC.

V and J are TRBV5-4 and TRBJ2-5; D perhaps matches TRBD2 (6 bases). CDR3 size: 13 residues. V lost 5 bases to trimming and J lost 1 base, with 9 bases between them. CDR1 and CDR2 from the germline V gene are SGHNT and YYREEE (reference sequence). CDR3: CASRFSGQETQYF. In DNA, the CDR3 is TGTGCCAGCAGGTTTAGCGGCCAAGAGACCCAGTACTTC.

DNA of the CDR3: TGCGCCAGCAACCCTCTCACCCCCCCCGGTCGACTGACAGGGGGCTTTTTTATGAACACTGAAGCTTTCTTT. Translated: CASNPLTPPGRLTGGFFMNTEAFF. This rearrangement joins TRBV10-1 to TRBJ1-1; TRBD1 aligns across 10 bases. The CDR3 extends over 24 amino acids. Per the germline V gene, CDR1 is WNHNN and CDR2 is SYGVQD (reference sequence). J lost 0 bases, V lost 7 bases, and 32 bases had no gene match.

The V call is TRBV3-1 (or the pseudogene TRBV3-2), the J call TRBJ2-1; 7 nucleotides line up with TRBD2. The CDR3 has 16 residues. The J segment lost 0 bases and the V segment lost 3 bases, leaving 5 bases of the junction unmatched. The germline V gene encodes CDR1 LGHDT and CDR2 YNNKEL (reference sequence). The CDR3: CASSHTSVYSYNEQFF. CDR3 nucleotide sequence: TGTGCCAGCAGCCACACTAGCGTATACTCCTACAATGAGCAGTTCTTC.

The genes are TRBV19 and TRBJ1-2, with no clear D. V lost 3 bases and J 2 bases, leaving 7 bases between the germline ends. Germline-derived CDR1 and CDR2 are LNHDA and SQIVND (reference sequence). This CDR3 comprises 13 residues. The CDR3 spells CASSMGRNYGYTF. CDR3 DNA: TGTGCCAGTAGTATGGGCAGGAACTATGGCTACACCTTC.

A single count supports this clone. The chain recombines TRBV3-1 (or the pseudogene TRBV3-2) with TRBJ2-3; possible D gene TRBD2, 6 bases. CDR1 and CDR2 from the germline V gene are LGHDT and YNNKEL (reference sequence). The CDR3 covers 16 residues. The V end was cut by 7 bases, the J end by 5 bases, with 22 bases between. The CDR3 region is CASTLGGNRLGDTQYF. The DNA of the CDR3 is TGTGCCAGCACTTTAGGAGGAAACCGACTAGGAGATACGCAGTATTTT.

V gene TRBV27 combines with J gene TRBJ2-7; D is unresolved. There are 14 residues in the CDR3. Per germline, CDR1 MNHEY and CDR2 SMNVEV (reference sequence). Deletions cut 0 bases from V and 5 bases from J, with 11 bases between. The CDR3 loop is CASSLSYSVHEQYF. The CDR3 bases are TGTGCCAGCAGTTTATCGTACAGTGTTCACGAGCAGTACTTC.

CDR3: CASSYSLQTEAFF. CDR3 in DNA: TGTGCCAGCAGTTACTCTTTACAAACTGAAGCTTTCTTT. This rearrangement joins TRBV6-5 to TRBJ1-1; D call uncertain. Germline V lookup: CDR1 MNHEY, CDR2 SVGAGI. This CDR3 has 13 amino acids. V shed 0 bases and J shed 5 bases, with 7 bases lying between them.

The gene calls are TRBV5-1 and TRBJ1-2, with D tentatively TRBD1 (5 bases). V gave up 4 bases and J gave up 4 bases, with 20 bases separating them. The CDR3 runs 16 residues. In germline, CDR1 is SGHRS, CDR2 YFSETQ. The CDR3 region has the DNA TGCGCCAGCAGCCCCAGGTCGGGGGAACTTGGCTATGGCTACACCTTC. Protein product: CASSPRSGELGYGYTF.

This chain links TRBV19 with TRBJ2-7, with D perhaps matching TRBD2 (6 bases). Germline V gene data show CDR1 as LNHDA and CDR2 as SQIVND (reference sequence). The CDR3 has 14 amino acids. Trimming removed 4 bases at V and 1 base at J, with 11 bases between. For the CDR3, the DNA is TGTGCCAGTAGTAAGGAGGGCAGATCCTACGAGCAGTACTTC. It specifies CASSKEGRSYEQYF.

This clone was recorded once. V and J are TRBV5-4 and TRBJ2-1; 7 positions match TRBD1. The CDR3 spans 15 residues. The germline V gene encodes CDR1 SGHNT and CDR2 YYREEE (reference sequence). With V trimmed by 3 bases and J by 2 bases, 5 bases remained unmatched. The CDR3 DNA sequence: TGTGCCAGCAGCTCCGGGACAGCCGCCTACAATGAGCAGTTCTTC. Its translation is CASSSGTAAYNEQFF.

V is TRBV30 and J is TRBJ1-6, with 9 positions matching TRBD1. Germline V lookup: CDR1 GTSNPN, CDR2 SVGIG (reference sequence). The J segment lost 0 bases and the V segment lost 3 bases, leaving 6 bases of the junction unmatched. CDR3 length: 17 residues. DNA of the CDR3: TGTGCCTGGAGGGGAGGGACAGGGAGCTCCTATAATTCACCCCTCCACTTT. Its translation is CAWRGGTGSSYNSPLHF.

The chain couples TRBV7-9 to TRBJ1-4; 7 bases map to TRBD1. CDR1 is SEHNR, CDR2 FQNEAQ, per germline (reference sequence). This CDR3 comprises 15 residues. Trimming removed 6 bases from V and 5 bases from J; junction bases left unmatched: 9. CDR3 amino acids: CASSPGQKDNEKLFF. DNA of the CDR3: TGTGCCAGCAGTCCGGGACAGAAAGACAATGAAAAACTGTTTTTT.

CDR3 DNA: TGTGCAACCCGCCCCCGGCCGGGGCAGCCCCAGCATTTT. Translated, it gives CATRPRPGQPQHF. The genes are TRBV12-2 and TRBJ1-5. TRBV12-2 represents a pseudogene. This CDR3 region has 13 residues.

The gene calls are TRBV30 and TRBJ1-1; D call uncertain. Germline assignment: CDR1 GTSNPN and CDR2 SVGIG (reference sequence). Trimming cost V 7 bases and J 6 bases, with 24 bases left between them. This CDR3 contains 15 residues. The CDR3 spells CAYTTLDEPWAEAFF. CDR3 sequence (DNA): TGTGCCTACACTACCCTAGACGAGCCATGGGCTGAAGCTTTCTTT.